This T cell receptor (beta chain) was recovered during a study of OX40 agonist ivuxolimab in advanced cancers. Overall study findings and caveats: The study observed clonal expansion of CD4+ and CD8+ blood T cells by week 6 at 0.1 to 3.0 mg/kg.

Trimming cost V 0 bases and J 3 bases; bases outside gene matches: 3. This CDR3 is 14 amino acids long. Germline values: CDR1 SGDLS, CDR2 YYNGEE. A remark on this clone: Its antigen is not known.

Method: immunoSEQ multiplex PCR; TCRdb's copy keeps in-frame clones and lacks some. The table includes under 30,000 clones, just over 90% detected once. Blood specimens came from baseline, cycle 4 day 1, and cycle 7 day 1. This material consisted of CD4+ or CD8+ T cells sorted from blood, taken in a trial of the OX40 agonist ivuxolimab. V is TRBV9 and J is TRBJ2-7, with 7 bases matching TRBD2. This receptor was identified in an adult with an advanced solid tumor such as melanoma, head and neck, liver or kidney cancer. CDR3 protein: CASSVGDYSYEQYF. In nucleotides, the CDR3 is TGTGCCAGCAGCGTAGGGGACTATAGCTACGAGCAGTACTTC.